This T cell receptor (beta chain) was retrieved from a study of blood T cell repertoires in COVID-19. Participants were aged about 18 to 89 years from 24 US areas. Participant reports of clinical history set cohort assignment. Per the authors' pipeline: Reference gene primer amplification gave nucleated cell count estimates. Measured with immunoSEQ multiplex PCR; TCRdb has only the in-frame clones, and not every one. V and J calls and clone size are as listed in that table; D and trimming were resolved from the DNA. The repertoire holds fewer than 250,000 clones, with over 75% as singletons. Germline V gene lookup returns CDR1 SNHLY and CDR2 FYNNEI. V was pared by 6 bases and J by 4 bases, with 18 bases of the junction left unmatched. The CDR3 has 19 residues.

The chain is built from TRBV2 and TRBJ1-5; 10 positions agree with TRBD1. Sequences were obtained from PBMCs or T cells enriched from blood (not recorded which). The receptor comes from a woman aged 40 to 50 with acute COVID-19. For the CDR3, the DNA is TGTGCCAGCAGGCCCAAACTCTTCCGGGACAGGGGACATAATCAGCCCCAGCATTTT. This gives the protein CASRPKLFRDRGHNQPQHF.